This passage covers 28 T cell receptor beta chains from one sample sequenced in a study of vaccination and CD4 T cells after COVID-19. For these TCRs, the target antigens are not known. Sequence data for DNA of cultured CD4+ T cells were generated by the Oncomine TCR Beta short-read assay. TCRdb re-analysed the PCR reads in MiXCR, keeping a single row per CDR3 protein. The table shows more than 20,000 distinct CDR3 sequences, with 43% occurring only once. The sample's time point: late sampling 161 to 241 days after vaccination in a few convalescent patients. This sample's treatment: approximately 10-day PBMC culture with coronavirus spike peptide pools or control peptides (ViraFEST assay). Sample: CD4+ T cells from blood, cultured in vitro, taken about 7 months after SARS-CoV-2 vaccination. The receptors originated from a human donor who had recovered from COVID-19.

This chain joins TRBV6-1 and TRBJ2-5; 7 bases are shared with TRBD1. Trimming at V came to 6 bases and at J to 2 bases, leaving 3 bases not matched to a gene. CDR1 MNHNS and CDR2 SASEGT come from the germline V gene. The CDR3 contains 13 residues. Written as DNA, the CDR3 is TGTGCCAGCAGGTGGGACAGACAAGAGACCCAGTACTTC. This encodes CASRWDRQETQYF.

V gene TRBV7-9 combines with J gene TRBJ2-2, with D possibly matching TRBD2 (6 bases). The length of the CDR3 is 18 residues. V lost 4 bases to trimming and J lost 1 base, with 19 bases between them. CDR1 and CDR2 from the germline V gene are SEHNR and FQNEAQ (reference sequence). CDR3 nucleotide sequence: TGTGCCAGCAGCTCCCGGCCCGGACGGAGGGGGAACACCGGGGAGCTGTTTTTT. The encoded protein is CASSSRPGRRGNTGELFF.

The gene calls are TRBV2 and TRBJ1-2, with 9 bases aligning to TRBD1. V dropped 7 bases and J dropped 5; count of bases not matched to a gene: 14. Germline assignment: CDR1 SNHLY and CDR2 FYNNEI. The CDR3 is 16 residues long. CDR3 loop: CASNAGQGGFGYGYTF. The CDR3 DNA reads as TGTGCCAGCAATGCGGGACAGGGAGGTTTTGGATATGGCTACACCTTC.

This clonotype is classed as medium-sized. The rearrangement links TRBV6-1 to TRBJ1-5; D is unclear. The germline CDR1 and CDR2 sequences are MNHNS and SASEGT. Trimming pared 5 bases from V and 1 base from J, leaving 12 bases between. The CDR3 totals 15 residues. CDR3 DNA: TGTGCCAGCAGTCAAGGGTCGACGAGCAATCAGCCCCAGCATTTT. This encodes CASSQGSTSNQPQHF.

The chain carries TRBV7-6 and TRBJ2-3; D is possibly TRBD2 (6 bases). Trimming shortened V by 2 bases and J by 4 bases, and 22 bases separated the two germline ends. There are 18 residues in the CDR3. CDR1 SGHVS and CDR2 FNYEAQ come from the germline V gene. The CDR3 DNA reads TGTGCCAGCAGCTTACAGTGGGGAGGACCAAGGACCCCAGATACGCAGTATTTT. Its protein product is CASSLQWGGPRTPDTQYF.

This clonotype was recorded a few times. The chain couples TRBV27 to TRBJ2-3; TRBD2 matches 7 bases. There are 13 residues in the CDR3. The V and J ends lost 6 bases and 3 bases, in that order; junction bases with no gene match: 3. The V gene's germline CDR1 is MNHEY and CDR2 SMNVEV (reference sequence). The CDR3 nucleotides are TGTGCCAGCAGAACTAGCGCTACAGATACGCAGTATTTT. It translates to CASRTSATDTQYF.

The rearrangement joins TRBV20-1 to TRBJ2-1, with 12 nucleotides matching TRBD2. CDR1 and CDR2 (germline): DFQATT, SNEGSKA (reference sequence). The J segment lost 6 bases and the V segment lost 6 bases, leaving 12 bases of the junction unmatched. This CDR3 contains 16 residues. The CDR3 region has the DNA TGCAGTGCCCGCCCGGCTAGCGGGAGGGCCAGCAATGAGCAGTTCTTC. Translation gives CSARPASGRASNEQFF.

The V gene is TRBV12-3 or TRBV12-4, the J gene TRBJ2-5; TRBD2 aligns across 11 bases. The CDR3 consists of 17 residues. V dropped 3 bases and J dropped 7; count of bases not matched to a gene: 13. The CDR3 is CASSFETSGKVLGTQYF. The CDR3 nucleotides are TGTGCCAGCAGTTTTGAGACTAGCGGGAAGGTCCTGGGGACCCAGTACTTC.

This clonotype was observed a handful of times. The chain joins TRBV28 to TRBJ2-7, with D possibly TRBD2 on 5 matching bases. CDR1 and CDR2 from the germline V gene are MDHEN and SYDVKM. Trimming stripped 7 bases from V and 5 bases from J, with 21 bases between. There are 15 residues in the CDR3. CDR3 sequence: CASKPGTRVINEQYF. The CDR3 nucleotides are TGTGCCAGCAAACCAGGTACTAGGGTTATCAACGAGCAGTACTTC.

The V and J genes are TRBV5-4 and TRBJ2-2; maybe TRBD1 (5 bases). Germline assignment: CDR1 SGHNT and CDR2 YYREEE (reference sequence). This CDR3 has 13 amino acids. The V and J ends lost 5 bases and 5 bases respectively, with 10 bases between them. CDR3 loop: CASSQGATGELFF. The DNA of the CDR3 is TGTGCCAGCAGTCAAGGGGCTACCGGGGAGCTGTTTTTT.

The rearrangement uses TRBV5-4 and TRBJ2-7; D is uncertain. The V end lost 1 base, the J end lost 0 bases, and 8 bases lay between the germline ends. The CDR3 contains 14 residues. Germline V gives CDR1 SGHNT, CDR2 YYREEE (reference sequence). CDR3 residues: CASSLKYGSYEQYF. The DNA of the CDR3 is TGTGCCAGCAGCTTGAAGTACGGCTCCTACGAGCAGTACTTC. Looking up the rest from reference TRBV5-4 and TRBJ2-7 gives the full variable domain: ETGVTQSPTHLIKTRGQQVTLRCSSQSGHNTVSWYQQALGQGPQFIFQYYREEENGRGNFPPRFSGLQFPNYSSELNVNALELDDSALYLCASSLKYGSYEQYFGPGTRLTVT.

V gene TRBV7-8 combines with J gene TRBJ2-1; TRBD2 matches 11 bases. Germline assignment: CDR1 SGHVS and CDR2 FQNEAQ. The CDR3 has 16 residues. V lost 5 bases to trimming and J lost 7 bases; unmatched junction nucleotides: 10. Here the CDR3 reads CASSRARSGRVNEQFF. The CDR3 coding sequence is TGTGCCAGCAGCCGCGCTCGTAGCGGGAGGGTTAATGAGCAGTTCTTC. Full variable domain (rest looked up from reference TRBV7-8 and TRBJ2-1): GAGVSQSPRYKVAKRGQDVALRCDPISGHVSLFWYQQALGQGPEFLTYFQNEAQLDKSGLPSDRFFAERPEGSVSTLKIQRTQQEDSAVYLCASSRARSGRVNEQFFGPGTRLTVL.

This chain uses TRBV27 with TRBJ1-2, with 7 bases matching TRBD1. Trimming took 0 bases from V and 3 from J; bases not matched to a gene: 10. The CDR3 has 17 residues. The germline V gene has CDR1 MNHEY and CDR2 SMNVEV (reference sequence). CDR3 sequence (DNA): TGTGCCAGCAGTTTATCGGGGACAGTCCATACAGACTATGGCTACACCTTC. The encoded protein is CASSLSGTVHTDYGYTF.

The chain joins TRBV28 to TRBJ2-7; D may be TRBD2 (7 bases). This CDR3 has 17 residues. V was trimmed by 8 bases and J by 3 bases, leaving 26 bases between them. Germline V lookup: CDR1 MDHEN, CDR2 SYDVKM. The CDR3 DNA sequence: TGTGCCAGCCATCAAGGGGGGGCTTCCGGACCGGTCTACGAGCAGTACTTC. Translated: CASHQGGASGPVYEQYF.

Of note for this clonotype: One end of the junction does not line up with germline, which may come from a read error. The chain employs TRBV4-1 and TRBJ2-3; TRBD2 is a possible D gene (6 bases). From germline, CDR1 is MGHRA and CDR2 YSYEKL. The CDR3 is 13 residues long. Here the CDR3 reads CANSGGNTDTQYF. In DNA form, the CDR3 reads TGCGCCAACAGCGGAGGGAACACAGATACGCAGTATTTT.

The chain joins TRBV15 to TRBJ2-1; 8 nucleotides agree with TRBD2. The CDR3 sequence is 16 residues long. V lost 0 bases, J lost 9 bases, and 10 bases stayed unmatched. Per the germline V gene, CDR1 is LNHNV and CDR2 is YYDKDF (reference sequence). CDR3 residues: CATSRDSGIGVGEQFF. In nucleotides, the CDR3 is TGTGCCACCAGCAGAGATAGCGGGATAGGAGTAGGTGAGCAGTTCTTC.

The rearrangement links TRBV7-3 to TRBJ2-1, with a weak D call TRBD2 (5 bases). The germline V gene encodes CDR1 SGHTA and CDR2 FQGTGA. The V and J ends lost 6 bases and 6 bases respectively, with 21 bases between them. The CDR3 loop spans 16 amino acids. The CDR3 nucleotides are TGTGCCAGCAGTTTGGGGAACGGGATGGGGAGCAATGAGCAGTTCTTC. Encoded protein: CASSLGNGMGSNEQFF.

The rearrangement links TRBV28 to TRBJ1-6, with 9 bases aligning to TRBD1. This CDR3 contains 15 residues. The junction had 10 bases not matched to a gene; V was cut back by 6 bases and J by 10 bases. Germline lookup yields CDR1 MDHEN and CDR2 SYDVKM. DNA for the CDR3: TGTGCCAGCAGCCCATCCGTGACAGGGGGATCACCCCTCCACTTT. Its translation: CASSPSVTGGSPLHF.

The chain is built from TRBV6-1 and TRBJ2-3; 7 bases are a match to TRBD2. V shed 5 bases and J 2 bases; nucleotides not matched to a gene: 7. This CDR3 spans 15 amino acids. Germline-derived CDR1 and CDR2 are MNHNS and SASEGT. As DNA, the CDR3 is TGTGCCAGCAGTCCAGCGGGGATGAACACAGATACGCAGTATTTT. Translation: CASSPAGMNTDTQYF.

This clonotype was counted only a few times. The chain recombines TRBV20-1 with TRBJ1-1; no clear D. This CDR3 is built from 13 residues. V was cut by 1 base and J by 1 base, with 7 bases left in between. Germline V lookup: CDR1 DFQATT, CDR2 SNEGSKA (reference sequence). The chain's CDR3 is CSARGRSNTEAFF. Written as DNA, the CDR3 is TGCAGTGCTAGAGGACGGTCGAACACTGAAGCTTTCTTT.

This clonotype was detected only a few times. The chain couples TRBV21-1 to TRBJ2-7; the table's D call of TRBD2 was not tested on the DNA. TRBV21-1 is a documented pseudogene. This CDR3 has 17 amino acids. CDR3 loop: CASSKAPLLAGVVEQYF. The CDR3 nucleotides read TGTGCCAGCAGCAAAGCTCCTCTACTAGCGGGAGTTGTAGAGCAGTACTTC.

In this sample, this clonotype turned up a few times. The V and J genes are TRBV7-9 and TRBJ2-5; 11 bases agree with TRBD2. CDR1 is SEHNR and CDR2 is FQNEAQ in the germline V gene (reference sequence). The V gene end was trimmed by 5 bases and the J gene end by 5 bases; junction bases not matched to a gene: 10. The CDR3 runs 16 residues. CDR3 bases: TGTGCCAGCAGCCCAATCCTAGCGGGAGGTAGGGAGACCCAGTACTTC. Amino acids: CASSPILAGGRETQYF.

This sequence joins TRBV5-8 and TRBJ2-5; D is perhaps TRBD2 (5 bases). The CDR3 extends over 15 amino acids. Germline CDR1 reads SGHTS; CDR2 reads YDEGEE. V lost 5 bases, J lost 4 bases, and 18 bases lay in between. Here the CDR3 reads CASSPATLESETQYF. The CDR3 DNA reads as TGTGCCAGCAGTCCGGCTACACTAGAATCAGAGACCCAGTACTTC.

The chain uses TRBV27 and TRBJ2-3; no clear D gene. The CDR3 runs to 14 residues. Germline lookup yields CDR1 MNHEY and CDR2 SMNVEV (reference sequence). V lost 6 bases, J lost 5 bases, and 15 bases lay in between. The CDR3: CASRSFGVQDTQYF. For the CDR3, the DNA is TGTGCCAGCAGGTCTTTTGGGGTCCAAGATACGCAGTATTTT.

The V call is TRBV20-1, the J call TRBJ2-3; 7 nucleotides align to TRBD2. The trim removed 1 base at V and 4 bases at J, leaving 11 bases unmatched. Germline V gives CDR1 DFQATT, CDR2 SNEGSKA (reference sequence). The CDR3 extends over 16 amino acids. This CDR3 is CSARAPPRELADTQYF. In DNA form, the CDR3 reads TGCAGTGCTAGAGCCCCCCCGCGGGAGTTGGCAGATACGCAGTATTTT.

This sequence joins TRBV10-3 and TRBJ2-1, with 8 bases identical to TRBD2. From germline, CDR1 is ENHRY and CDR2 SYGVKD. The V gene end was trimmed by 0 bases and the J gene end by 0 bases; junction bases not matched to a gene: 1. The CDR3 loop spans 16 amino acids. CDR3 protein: CAISESSGSSYNEQFF. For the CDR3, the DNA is TGTGCCATCAGTGAGTCCAGCGGGAGCTCCTACAATGAGCAGTTCTTC.

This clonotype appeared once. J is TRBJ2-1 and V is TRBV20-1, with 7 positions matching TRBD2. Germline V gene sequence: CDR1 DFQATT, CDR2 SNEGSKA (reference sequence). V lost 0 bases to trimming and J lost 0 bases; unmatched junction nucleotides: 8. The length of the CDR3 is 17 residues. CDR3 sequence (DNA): TGCAGTGCTAGAGATTGGTTGGGCGGGAGCTCCTACAATGAGCAGTTCTTC. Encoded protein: CSARDWLGGSSYNEQFF.

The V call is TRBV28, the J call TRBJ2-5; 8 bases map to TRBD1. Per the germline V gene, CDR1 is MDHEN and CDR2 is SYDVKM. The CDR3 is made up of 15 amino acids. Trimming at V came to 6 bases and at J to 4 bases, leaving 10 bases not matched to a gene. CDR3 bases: TGTGCCAGCAGCTTAGGGGCCCAGGGGGCAGAGACCCAGTACTTC. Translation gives CASSLGAQGAETQYF. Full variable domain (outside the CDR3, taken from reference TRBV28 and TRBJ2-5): DVKVTQSSRYLVKRTGEKVFLECVQDMDHENMFWYRQDPGLGLRLIYFSYDVKMKEKGDIPEGYSVSREKKERFSLILESASTNQTSMYLCASSLGAQGAETQYFGPGTRLLVL.